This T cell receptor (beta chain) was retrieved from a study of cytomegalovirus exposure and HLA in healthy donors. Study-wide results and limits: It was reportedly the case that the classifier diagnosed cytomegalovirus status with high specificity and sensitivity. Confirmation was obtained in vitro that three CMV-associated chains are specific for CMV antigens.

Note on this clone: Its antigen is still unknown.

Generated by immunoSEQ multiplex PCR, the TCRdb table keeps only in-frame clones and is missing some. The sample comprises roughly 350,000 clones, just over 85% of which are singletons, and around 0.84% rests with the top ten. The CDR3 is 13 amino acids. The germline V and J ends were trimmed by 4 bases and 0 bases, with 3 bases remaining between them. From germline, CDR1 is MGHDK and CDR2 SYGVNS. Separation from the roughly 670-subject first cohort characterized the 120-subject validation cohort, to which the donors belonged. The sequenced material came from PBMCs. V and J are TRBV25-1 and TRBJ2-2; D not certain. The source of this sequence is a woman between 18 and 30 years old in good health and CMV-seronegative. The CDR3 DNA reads TGTGCCAGCAGTGGTACGAACACCGGGGAGCTGTTTTTT. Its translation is CASSGTNTGELFF.